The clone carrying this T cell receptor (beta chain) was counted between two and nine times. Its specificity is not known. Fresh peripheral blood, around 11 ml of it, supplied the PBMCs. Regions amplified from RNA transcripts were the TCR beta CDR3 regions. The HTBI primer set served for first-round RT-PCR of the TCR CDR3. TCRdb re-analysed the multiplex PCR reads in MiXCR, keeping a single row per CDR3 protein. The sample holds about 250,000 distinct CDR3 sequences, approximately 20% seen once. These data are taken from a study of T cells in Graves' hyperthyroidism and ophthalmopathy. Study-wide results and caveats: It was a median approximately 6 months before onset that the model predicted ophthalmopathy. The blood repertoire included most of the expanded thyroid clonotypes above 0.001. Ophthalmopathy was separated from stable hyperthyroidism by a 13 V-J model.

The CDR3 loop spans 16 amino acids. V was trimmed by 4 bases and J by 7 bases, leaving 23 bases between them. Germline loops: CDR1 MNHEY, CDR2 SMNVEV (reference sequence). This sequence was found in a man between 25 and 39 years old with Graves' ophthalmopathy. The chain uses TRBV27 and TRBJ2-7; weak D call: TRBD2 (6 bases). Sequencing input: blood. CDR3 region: CASSYFTRGGAREQYF. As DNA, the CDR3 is TGTGCCAGCAGTTACTTCACAAGAGGAGGGGCACGAGAGCAGTACTTC.